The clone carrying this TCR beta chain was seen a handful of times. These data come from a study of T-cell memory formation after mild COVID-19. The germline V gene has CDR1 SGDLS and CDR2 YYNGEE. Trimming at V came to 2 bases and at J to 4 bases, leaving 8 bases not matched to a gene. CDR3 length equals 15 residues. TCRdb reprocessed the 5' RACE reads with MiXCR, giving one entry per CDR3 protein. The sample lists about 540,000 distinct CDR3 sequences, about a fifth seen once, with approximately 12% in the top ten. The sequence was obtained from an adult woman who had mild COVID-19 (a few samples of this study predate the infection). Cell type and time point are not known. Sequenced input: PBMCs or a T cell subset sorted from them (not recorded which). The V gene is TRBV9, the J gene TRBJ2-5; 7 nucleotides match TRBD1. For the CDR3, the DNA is TGTGCCAGCAGCGTTTCCTTGACAGGGATAGAGACCCAGTACTTC. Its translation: CASSVSLTGIETQYF. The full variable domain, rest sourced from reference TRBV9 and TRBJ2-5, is DSGVTQTPKHLITATGQRVTLRCSPRSGDLSVYWYQQSLDQGLQFLIQYYNGEERAKGNILERFSAQQFPDLHSELNLSSLELGDSALYFCASSVSLTGIETQYFGPGTRLLVL.